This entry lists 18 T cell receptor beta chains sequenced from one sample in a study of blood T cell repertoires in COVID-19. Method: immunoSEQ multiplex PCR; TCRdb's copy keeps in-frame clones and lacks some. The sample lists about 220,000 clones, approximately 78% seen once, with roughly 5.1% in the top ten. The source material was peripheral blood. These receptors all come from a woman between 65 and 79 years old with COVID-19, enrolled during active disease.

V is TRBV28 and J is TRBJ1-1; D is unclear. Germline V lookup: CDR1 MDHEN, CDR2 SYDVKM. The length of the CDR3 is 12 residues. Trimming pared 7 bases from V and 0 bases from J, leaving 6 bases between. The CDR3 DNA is TGTGCCAGCAAAGAGGTGAACACTGAAGCTTTCTTT. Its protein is CASKEVNTEAFF.

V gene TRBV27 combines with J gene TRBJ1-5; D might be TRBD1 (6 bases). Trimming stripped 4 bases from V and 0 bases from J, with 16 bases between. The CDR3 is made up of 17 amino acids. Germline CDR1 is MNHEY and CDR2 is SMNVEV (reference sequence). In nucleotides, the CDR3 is TGTGCCAGCAGTTCGGGCAGGGGCCGTACTAGCAATCAGCCCCAGCATTTT. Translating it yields CASSSGRGRTSNQPQHF.

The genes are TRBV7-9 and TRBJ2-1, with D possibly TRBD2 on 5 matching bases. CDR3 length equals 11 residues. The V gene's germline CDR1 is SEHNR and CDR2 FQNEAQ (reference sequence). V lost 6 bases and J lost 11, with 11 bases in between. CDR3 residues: CASSLGEKQFF. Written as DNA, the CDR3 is TGTGCCAGCAGTCTCGGGGAGAAGCAGTTCTTC.

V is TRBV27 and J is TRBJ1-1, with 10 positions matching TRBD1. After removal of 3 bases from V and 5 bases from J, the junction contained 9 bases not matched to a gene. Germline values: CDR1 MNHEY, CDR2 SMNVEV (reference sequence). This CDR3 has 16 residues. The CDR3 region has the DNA TGTGCCAGCAGTTTGAGGGGGACAGGGGTGTGGACTGAAGCTTTCTTT. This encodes CASSLRGTGVWTEAFF.

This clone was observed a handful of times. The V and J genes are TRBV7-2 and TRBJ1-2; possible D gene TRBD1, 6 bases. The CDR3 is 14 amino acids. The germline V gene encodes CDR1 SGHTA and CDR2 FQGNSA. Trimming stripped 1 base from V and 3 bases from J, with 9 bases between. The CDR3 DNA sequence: TGTGCCAGCAGCTTAGGGGACATATACTATGGCTACACCTTC. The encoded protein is CASSLGDIYYGYTF.

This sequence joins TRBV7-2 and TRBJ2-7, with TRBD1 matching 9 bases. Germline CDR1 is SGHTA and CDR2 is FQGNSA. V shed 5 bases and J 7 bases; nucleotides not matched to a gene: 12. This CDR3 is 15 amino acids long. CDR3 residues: CASSKGQGLLSEQYF. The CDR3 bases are TGTGCCAGCAGCAAAGGACAGGGGCTGTTGTCAGAGCAGTACTTC.

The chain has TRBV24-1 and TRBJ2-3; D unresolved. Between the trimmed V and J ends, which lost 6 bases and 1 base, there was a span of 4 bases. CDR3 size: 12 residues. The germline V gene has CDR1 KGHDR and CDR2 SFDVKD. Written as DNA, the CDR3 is TGTGCCACCAGTCGGGGCACAGATACGCAGTATTTT. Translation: CATSRGTDTQYF.

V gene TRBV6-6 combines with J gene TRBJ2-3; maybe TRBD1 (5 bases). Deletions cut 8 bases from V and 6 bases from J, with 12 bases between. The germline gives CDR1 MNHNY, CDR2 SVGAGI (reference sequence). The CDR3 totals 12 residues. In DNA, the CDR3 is TGTGCCAGCGGGGCGGCGGCGGATACGCAGTATTTT. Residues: CASGAAADTQYF.

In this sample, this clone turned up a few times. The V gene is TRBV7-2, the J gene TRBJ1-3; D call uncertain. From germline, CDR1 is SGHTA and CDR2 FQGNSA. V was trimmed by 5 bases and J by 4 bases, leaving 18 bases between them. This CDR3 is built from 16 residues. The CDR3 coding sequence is TGTGCCAGCAGCCCGGGTGGAGGTCAGTCAGGAAACACCATATATTTT. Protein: CASSPGGGQSGNTIYF.

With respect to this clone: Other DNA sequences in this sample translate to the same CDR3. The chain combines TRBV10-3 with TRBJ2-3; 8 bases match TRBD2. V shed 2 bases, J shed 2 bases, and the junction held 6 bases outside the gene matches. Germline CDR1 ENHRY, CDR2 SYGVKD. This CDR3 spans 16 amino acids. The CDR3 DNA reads TGTGCCATCAGTGAGGGCCTAGCGGGTTCCACAGATACGCAGTATTTT. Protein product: CAISEGLAGSTDTQYF.

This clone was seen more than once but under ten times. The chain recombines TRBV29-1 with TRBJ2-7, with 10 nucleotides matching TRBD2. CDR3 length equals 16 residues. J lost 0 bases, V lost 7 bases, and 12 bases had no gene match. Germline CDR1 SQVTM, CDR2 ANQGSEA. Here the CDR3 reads CSGSGTSASSSYEQYF. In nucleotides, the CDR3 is TGCAGCGGATCCGGGACTAGCGCCTCTAGCTCCTACGAGCAGTACTTC.

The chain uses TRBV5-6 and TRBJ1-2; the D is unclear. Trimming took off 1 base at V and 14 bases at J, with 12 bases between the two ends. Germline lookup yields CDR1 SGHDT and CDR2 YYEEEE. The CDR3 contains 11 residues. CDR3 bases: TGTGCCAGCAGCTTGTACGAGGTTGAAACCTTC. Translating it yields CASSLYEVETF. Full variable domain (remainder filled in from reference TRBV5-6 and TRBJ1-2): DAGVTQSPTHLIKTRGQQVTLRCSPKSGHDTVSWYQQALGQGPQFIFQYYEEEERQRGNFPDRFSGHQFPNYSSELNVNALLLGDSALYLCASSLYEVETFGSGTRLTVV.

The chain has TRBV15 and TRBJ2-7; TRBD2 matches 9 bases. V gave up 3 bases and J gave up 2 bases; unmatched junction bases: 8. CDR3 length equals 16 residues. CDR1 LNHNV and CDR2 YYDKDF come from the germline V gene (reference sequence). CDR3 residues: CATSSVGLATAYEQYF. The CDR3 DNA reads TGTGCCACCAGCAGCGTTGGACTAGCGACCGCCTACGAGCAGTACTTC.

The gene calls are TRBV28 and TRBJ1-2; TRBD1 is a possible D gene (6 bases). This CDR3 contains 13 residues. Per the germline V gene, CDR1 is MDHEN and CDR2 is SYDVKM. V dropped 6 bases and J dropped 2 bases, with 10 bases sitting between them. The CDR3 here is CASRFGGNYGYTF. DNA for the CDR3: TGTGCCAGCAGATTTGGGGGCAACTATGGCTACACCTTC.

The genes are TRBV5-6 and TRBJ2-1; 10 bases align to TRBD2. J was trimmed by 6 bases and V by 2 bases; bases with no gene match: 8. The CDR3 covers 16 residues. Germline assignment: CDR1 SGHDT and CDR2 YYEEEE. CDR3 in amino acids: CASSFLTSGPFNEQFF. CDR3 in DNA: TGTGCCAGCAGCTTCCTGACTAGCGGGCCTTTCAATGAGCAGTTCTTC.

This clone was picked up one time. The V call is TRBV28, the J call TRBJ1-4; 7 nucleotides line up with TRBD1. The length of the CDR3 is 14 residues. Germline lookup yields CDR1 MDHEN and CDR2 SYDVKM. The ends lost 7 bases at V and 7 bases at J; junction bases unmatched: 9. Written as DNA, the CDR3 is TGTGCCAGCAAGGTTGACAGGGAAATTGAAAAACTGTTTTTT. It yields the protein CASKVDREIEKLFF.

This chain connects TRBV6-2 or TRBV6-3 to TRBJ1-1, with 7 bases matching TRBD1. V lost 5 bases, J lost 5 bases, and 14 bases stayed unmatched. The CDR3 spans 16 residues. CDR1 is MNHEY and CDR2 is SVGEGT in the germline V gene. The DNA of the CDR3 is TGTGCCAGCAGTACAACTGAGGGACAGCTTTCAACTGAAGCTTTCTTT. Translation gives CASSTTEGQLSTEAFF.

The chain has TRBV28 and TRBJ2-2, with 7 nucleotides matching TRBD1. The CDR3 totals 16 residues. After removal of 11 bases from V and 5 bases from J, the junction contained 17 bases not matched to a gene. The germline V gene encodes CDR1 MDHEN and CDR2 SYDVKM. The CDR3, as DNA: TGTGCCGGGGCCGCCCGAACAGGGGTGGGAACCGGGGAGCTGTTTTTT. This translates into CAGAARTGVGTGELFF.